These 10 T cell receptor beta chains were sequenced from one sample in a study of cytomegalovirus exposure and HLA in healthy donors. PCR involved 60 Vbeta and 13 Jbeta primers. Sequenced by immunoSEQ multiplex PCR; TCRdb stores in-frame clones only, minus some. The sample records under 150,000 clones, just under 85% being singletons. The sequenced sample consisted of PBMCs. The receptors were gathered from a boy younger than 10 in good health and CMV-seronegative.

This clone occurred a few times. V usage is TRBV6-5 and J usage is TRBJ1-2; TRBD1 agrees at 7 bases. Trimming removed 6 bases from V and 2 bases from J; junction bases left unmatched: 3. This CDR3 spans 13 amino acids. Germline CDR1 is MNHEY and CDR2 is SVGAGI. The CDR3: CASRETGNYGYTF. The CDR3 DNA sequence: TGTGCCAGCAGAGAGACAGGGAACTATGGCTACACCTTC.

The J gene is TRBJ2-3, the V gene TRBV7-2; 10 nucleotides align to TRBD2. CDR1 and CDR2 (germline): SGHTA, FQGNSA. V lost 0 bases and J lost 2; bases outside the gene matches: 5. The CDR3 spans 17 residues. CDR3: CASSLARLAGDTDTQYF. Here the CDR3 DNA reads TGTGCCAGCAGCTTAGCGCGCCTAGCGGGGGACACAGATACGCAGTATTTT.

The V gene is TRBV19, the J gene TRBJ2-7; D perhaps matches TRBD2 (7 bases). Germline lookup yields CDR1 LNHDA and CDR2 SQIVND (reference sequence). This CDR3 has 13 amino acids. V was pared by 5 bases and J by 5 bases, with 13 bases between. In DNA form, the CDR3 reads TGTGCCAGTAGTCCGGAGGGGGGGGACGAGCAGTACGTC. Residues: CASSPEGGDEQYV.

V usage is TRBV7-6 and J usage is TRBJ2-3; no firm D call. The CDR3 totals 16 residues. Germline V gene sequence: CDR1 SGHVS, CDR2 FNYEAQ. V gave up 5 bases and J gave up 5 bases, with 20 bases separating them. The CDR3 region has the DNA TGTGCCAGCAGCCCCATTACTGGGCCCGGCTTAGATACGCAGTATTTT. It is translated as CASSPITGPGLDTQYF.

The rearrangement uses TRBV21-1 and TRBJ2-5; TRBD1, the D gene given by the table, was not confirmed from the DNA. TRBV21-1 is listed as a pseudogene. This CDR3 region has 16 residues. The CDR3, as DNA: TGTGCCAGCCTAACGGGGGGACAGGGTAAGACTCGGGAGCAGTACTTC. As protein: CASLTGGQGKTREQYF.

This clone was recorded only once. The CDR3 DNA reads TGTGCCATCAGTGACACGGGACAGGCATACTATGGCTACACCTTC. Its protein is CAISDTGQAYYGYTF. V usage is TRBV10-3 and J usage is TRBJ1-2, with 8 positions matching TRBD1. The V and J ends lost 3 bases and 3 bases, in that order; junction bases with no gene match: 6. This CDR3 has 15 amino acids. The germline CDR1 and CDR2 sequences are ENHRY and SYGVKD.

This clone was seen only a few times. The rearrangement uses TRBV5-1 and TRBJ2-5, with 9 bases identical to TRBD1. The CDR3 is 14 amino acids. V lost 3 bases and J lost 3; bases outside the gene matches: 3. In germline, CDR1 is SGHRS, CDR2 YFSETQ. CDR3 loop: CASSSDRGEETQYF. The CDR3 DNA sequence: TGCGCCAGCAGCTCAGACAGGGGGGAAGAGACCCAGTACTTC.

The chain links TRBV11-2 to TRBJ2-3, with TRBD1 matching over 7 bases. From germline, CDR1 is SGHAT and CDR2 FQNNGV. The CDR3 extends over 15 amino acids. V trimming: 4 bases; J trimming: 5 bases; junction bases outside the gene matches: 9. CDR3 sequence (DNA): TGTGCCAGCAGCTCGCCGGGACAGCCAGGAGATACGCAGTATTTT. It translates to CASSSPGQPGDTQYF.

This clone was seen only a few times. Other DNA sequences from this sample encode an identical CDR3 as well. The chain is built from TRBV5-6 and TRBJ1-2; TRBD1 agrees at 10 bases. The germline V gene encodes CDR1 SGHDT and CDR2 YYEEEE. CDR3 length: 14 residues. V lost 0 bases, J lost 5 bases, and 1 base stayed unmatched. CDR3 nucleotides: TGTGCCAGCAGCTTGGGGACAGGGGGATATGGCTACACCTTC. This sequence encodes CASSLGTGGYGYTF. Full variable domain (rest looked up from reference TRBV5-6 and TRBJ1-2): DAGVTQSPTHLIKTRGQQVTLRCSPKSGHDTVSWYQQALGQGPQFIFQYYEEEERQRGNFPDRFSGHQFPNYSSELNVNALLLGDSALYLCASSLGTGGYGYTFGSGTRLTVV.

This clone has only a few counts. The V and J genes are TRBV6-4 and TRBJ1-6, with no clear D. Germline V gives CDR1 MRHNA, CDR2 SNTAGT. This CDR3 spans 13 amino acids. Trimming removed 0 bases at V and 7 bases at J, with 4 bases between. For the CDR3, the DNA is TGTGCCAGCAGTGACTCTACAAATTCACCCCTCCACTTT. It yields the protein CASSDSTNSPLHF.